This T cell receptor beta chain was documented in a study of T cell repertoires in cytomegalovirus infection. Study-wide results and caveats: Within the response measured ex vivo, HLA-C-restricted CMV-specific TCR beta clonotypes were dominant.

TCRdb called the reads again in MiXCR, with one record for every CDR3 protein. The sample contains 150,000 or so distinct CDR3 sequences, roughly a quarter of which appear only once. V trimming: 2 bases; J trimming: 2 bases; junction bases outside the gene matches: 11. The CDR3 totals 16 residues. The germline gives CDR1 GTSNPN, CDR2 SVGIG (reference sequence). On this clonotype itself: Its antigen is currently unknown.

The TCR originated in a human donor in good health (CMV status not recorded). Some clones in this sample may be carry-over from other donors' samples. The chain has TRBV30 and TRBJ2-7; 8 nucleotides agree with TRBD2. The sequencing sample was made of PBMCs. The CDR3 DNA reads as TGTGCCTGGAGTCTTATCTCGGGAGGGGGGCCCTACGAGCAGTACTTC. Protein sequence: CAWSLISGGGPYEQYF.